This T cell receptor (beta chain) is drawn from a study of CD8+ T cells in alopecia areata (dated by TCRdb to 2017 to 2018). At the level of the whole study: Treated patients were enrolled in an open-label pilot trial of oral tofacitinib at 5 to 10 mg twice daily for moderate-to-severe alopecia areata. Patients stayed on tofacitinib for 6 to 18 months and then had 6 months of follow-up off drug so that delayed response and recurrence could be assessed. To study T cell clonal expansion in alopecia areata, the researchers applied high-throughput TCRbeta sequencing to both the C3H/HeJ mouse model and human patients. Human TCRbeta sequencing covered scalp tissue and sorted CD4+ and CD8+ peripheral blood T cells from patchy and totalis/universalis alopecia areata patients and healthy controls. Biopsies were taken from tofacitinib-treated patients at baseline and at 4 and 24 weeks of treatment, and a later scalp biopsy was taken in several of the tofacitinib-treated patients. Scalp clonality was compared across normal scalp (n=4), patchy alopecia areata scalp (n=8), and alopecia totalis/universalis scalp (n=8). RNA was extracted with the PAXgene miRNA kit for fixed scalp, the miRNeasy kit for PBMCs, and the RNeasy kit for mouse skin. TCRbeta CDR3 regions were amplified by immunoSEQ multiplex PCR with 35 Vbeta forward and 13 Jbeta reverse primers. What the study reported, not specific to this receptor: Unlike mouse skin, where gammadelta T cells dominate, normal human skin contains resident alphabeta T cells that get sequenced too, which complicates analysis of the scalp TCR repertoire. Lesional scalp, especially in alopecia totalis/universalis, showed higher clonality and more expanded CD8+ clones than normal scalp, suggesting antigenic drive. Shared TCR sequences between patients were less evident than in mice, which may be partly attributable to HLA diversity in the patient population.

Reading the germline V gene (reference sequence) gives CDR1 MNHEY and CDR2 SMNVEV. From cysteine to phenylalanine, the CDR3 is 14 amino acids long. Only CDR3 DNA is held: 42 bases, read in frame from base 1. Germline trimming amounts to 8 bases on V and 4 bases on J, with 8 as the count of junction bases outside the gene matches. Points on this clone: This receptor's antigen is unknown. The input lacks base qualities; no much larger clone sits a single base away.

The time point label, as the study defines it: baseline before oral tofacitinib. Lesional scalp punch biopsies and peripheral blood were obtained from alopecia areata patients. PBMCs were isolated by density centrifugation and stained for CD3, CD4 and CD8, after which CD4+ and CD8+ T cells were sorted on a FACSAria. Libraries were built with the immunoSEQ multiplex PCR assay. RNA was extracted from all samples and reverse transcribed into cDNA as template for TCR sequencing. SuperScript III was used for first-strand cDNA synthesis, primed with a 2:1 mix of oligo-dT and random hexamers. Amplification bias was assessed with a synthetic immune receptor repertoire, and residual bias was removed computationally. The published analysis was carried out like this. Raw reads were preprocessed to remove errors, and CDR3 was defined by IMGT conventions from the conserved cysteine to phenylalanine. Clonality was computed by normalizing Shannon entropy by log2 of the number of productive unique TCRs and subtracting the result from 1. Whether each scalp clone was CD4 or CD8 was inferred by checking scalp TCRbeta sequences against the CD4 and CD8 repertoires from sorted blood. Here the immuneACCESS table is served through TCRdb, limited to in-frame sequences with V and J called. Missing clones are a known gap in these copies; in checked studies unresolved V genes cover under half, and the rest lacks a known reason. V and J calls and clone size are given by that table; D and trimming were obtained from the DNA. The sample includes about 180,000 clones, with around 63% observed a single time. The ten biggest clones cover 1.5% to 2% of the sample.

This receptor was taken from a human donor with alopecia areata. This specimen was CD4+ T cells sorted from blood, taken at week 0. The sequence links TRBV27 to TRBJ1-1; TRBD1 aligns with 9 central bases. Read as DNA, the sequence is TGTGCCAGCCAAAGGGGACAGGGAGGCACTGAAGCTTTCTTT. Translated, this gives CASQRGQGGTEAFF.